These 5 T cell receptor beta chains were all obtained from the same sample, sequenced in a study of PD-L1 blockade in urothelial cancer. Only in-frame clones appear in the TCRdb table, and some are missing; sequencing was by immunoSEQ multiplex PCR. Among some 29,000 clones, 80% to 90% were seen once, and the ten largest hold around 3.2%. Sample: PBMCs, taken around atezolizumab (anti-PD-L1) treatment. These receptors all stem from a man aged 50 or older with urothelial cancer.

V gene TRBV5-1 combines with J gene TRBJ1-1, with D perhaps TRBD1 (6 bases). This CDR3 region has 15 residues. Trimming stripped 4 bases from V and 4 bases from J, with 17 bases between. Germline CDR1 and CDR2: SGHRS and YFSETQ. CDR3 in amino acids: CASSDGTTRRTEAFF. The CDR3 coding sequence is TGCGCCAGCAGCGACGGGACAACACGACGCACTGAAGCTTTCTTT.

The genes are TRBV7-3 and TRBJ1-3; TRBD1 aligns across 9 bases. The CDR3 has 15 amino acids. The germline V gene encodes CDR1 SGHTA and CDR2 FQGTGA. V gave up 4 bases and J gave up 5 bases; unmatched junction bases: 6. The CDR3 DNA sequence: TGTGCCAGCAGCTACCCGGGACAGGGAAGAAACACCATATATTTT. Encoded protein: CASSYPGQGRNTIYF. The full variable domain, in which reference TRBV7-3 and TRBJ1-3 provide the parts outside the CDR3, is GAGVSQTPSNKVTEKGKYVELRCDPISGHTALYWYRQSLGQGPEFLIYFQGTGAADDSGLPNDRFFAVRPEGSVSTLKIQRTERGDSAVYLCASSYPGQGRNTIYFGEGSWLTVV.

This sequence joins TRBV29-1 and TRBJ2-1; 13 positions agree with TRBD2. CDR3 length equals 16 residues. V trimming: 3 bases; J trimming: 5 bases; junction bases outside the gene matches: 7. The germline V gene encodes CDR1 SQVTM and CDR2 ANQGSEA. CDR3 region: CSVDWTSGSQNNEQFF. CDR3 bases: TGCAGCGTTGATTGGACTAGCGGGAGTCAAAACAATGAGCAGTTCTTC.

The chain links TRBV15 to TRBJ2-3, with 8 positions matching TRBD1. Germline CDR1 and CDR2: LNHNV and YYDKDF (reference sequence). CDR3 length: 12 residues. V gave up 8 bases and J gave up 6 bases; unmatched junction bases: 4. CDR3 DNA sequence: TGTGCCACCCAGGGGGCGCCTGATACGCAGTATTTT. This codes for CATQGAPDTQYF.

The chain joins TRBV6-1 to TRBJ2-3; TRBD2 matches at 9 bases. The germline gives CDR1 MNHNS, CDR2 SASEGT. With 2 bases clipped from V and 3 bases from J, the junction kept 6 bases outside the gene matches. The CDR3 is 16 residues long. Written as DNA, the CDR3 is TGTGCCAGCAGTGAACAAATAGCGGGAGTGACAGATACGCAGTATTTT. This encodes CASSEQIAGVTDTQYF.